One and the same sample provided the 24 T cell receptor beta chains below, sequenced in a study of blood T cell repertoires in COVID-19. Sequenced by immunoSEQ multiplex PCR; TCRdb stores in-frame clones only, minus some. The table has over 45,000 clones, roughly 87% seen once. The sample taken for sequencing was peripheral blood. These receptor sequences come from a middle-aged man with COVID-19, enrolled during active disease.

The rearrangement joins TRBV7-6 to TRBJ1-1, with 11 nucleotides matching TRBD1. The germline CDR1 and CDR2 sequences are SGHVS and FNYEAQ. V was pared by 4 bases and J by 4 bases, with 5 bases of the junction left unmatched. This CDR3 region has 15 residues. CDR3 coding DNA: TGTGCCAGCAGCTCCGAGGGACAGGGGGGCACTGAAGCTTTCTTT. Translating it yields CASSSEGQGGTEAFF.

This clone was found once. The CDR3 DNA reads as TGTGCCAGCAGCTTAGACACAGCTAACTATGGCTACACCTTC. Residues: CASSLDTANYGYTF. The chain employs TRBV11-3 and TRBJ1-2, with D hard to call. Trimming pared 0 bases from V and 0 bases from J, leaving 5 bases between. The CDR3 sequence is 14 residues long. Per the germline V gene, CDR1 is SGHNT and CDR2 is YENEEA. The complete variable domain, with remaining parts taken from reference TRBV11-3 and TRBJ1-2, reads EAGVVQSPRYKIIEKKQPVAFWCNPISGHNTLYWYLQNLGQGPELLIRYENEEAVDDSQLPKDRFSAERLKGVDSTLKIQPAELGDSAVYLCASSLDTANYGYTFGSGTRLTVV.

In DNA form, the CDR3 reads TGTGCCAGCAGCTTAGCTAGCGGGAGAGTCGATGAGCAGTTCTTC. This translates into CASSLASGRVDEQFF. This rearrangement joins TRBV7-8 to TRBJ2-1; 9 positions match TRBD2. This CDR3 region has 15 residues. Germline values: CDR1 SGHVS, CDR2 FQNEAQ. Trimming removed 0 bases from V and 8 bases from J; junction bases left unmatched: 5.

V and J are TRBV5-8 and TRBJ2-2, with TRBD1 matching over 7 bases. V shed 4 bases and J 7 bases; nucleotides not matched to a gene: 4. There are 13 residues in the CDR3. Germline loops: CDR1 SGHTS, CDR2 YDEGEE. Here the CDR3 reads CASSRQGIGELFF. CDR3 sequence (DNA): TGTGCCAGCAGCAGACAGGGAATCGGGGAGCTGTTTTTT.

The chain's CDR3 is CASSLGASGGSDTQYF. CDR3 sequence (DNA): TGTGCCAGCAGTTTAGGGGCGAGCGGGGGGTCAGATACGCAGTATTTT. This chain connects TRBV3-1 (or the pseudogene TRBV3-2) to TRBJ2-3; TRBD2 matches at 9 bases. CDR3 length equals 16 residues. With V trimmed by 6 bases and J by 4 bases, 11 bases remained unmatched. From germline, CDR1 is LGHDT and CDR2 YNNKEL (reference sequence).

The J gene is TRBJ1-6, the V gene TRBV27; 7 nucleotides agree with TRBD1. The V and J ends lost 4 bases and 0 bases, in that order; junction bases with no gene match: 6. This CDR3 contains 17 residues. CDR1 and CDR2 (germline): MNHEY, SMNVEV (reference sequence). CDR3 in amino acids: CASSSGQLSSYNSPLHF. The DNA for the CDR3 is TGTGCCAGCAGTTCGGGACAGCTAAGCTCCTATAATTCACCCCTCCACTTT.

The chain employs TRBV7-2 and TRBJ2-5, with D possibly being TRBD2 (5 bases). This CDR3 has 17 residues. The germline V gene has CDR1 SGHTA and CDR2 FQGNSA. V lost 4 bases and J 5 bases, leaving 23 bases between the germline ends. The CDR3 DNA reads TGTGCCAGCAGCTCCGGAGTGGTAGGAAGCTCGGGGGAGACCCAGTACTTC. This sequence encodes CASSSGVVGSSGETQYF.

This rearrangement joins TRBV3-1 (or the pseudogene TRBV3-2) to TRBJ2-2; D is uncertain. Trimming left V 1 base short and J 5 bases short, with 5 bases between. This CDR3 region has 13 residues. Germline V gives CDR1 LGHDT, CDR2 YNNKEL (reference sequence). The CDR3 DNA reads as TGTGCCAGCAGCCAAGTGAGGACCGGGGAGCTGTTTTTT. Its protein is CASSQVRTGELFF.

The J gene is TRBJ2-1, the V gene TRBV5-5; 9 bases align to TRBD2. CDR3 size: 14 residues. Germline-derived CDR1 and CDR2 are SGHKS and YYEKEE (reference sequence). The V and J ends lost 4 bases and 5 bases, in that order; junction bases with no gene match: 4. The CDR3 DNA sequence: TGTGCCAGCAGCCTAAAGCGGGGGGACAATGAGCAGTTCTTC. Translation gives CASSLKRGDNEQFF.

The chain joins TRBV4-1 to TRBJ2-6; tentative D call: TRBD1 (6 bases). Germline CDR1 reads MGHRA; CDR2 reads YSYEKL. This CDR3 region has 17 residues. V lost 0 bases to trimming and J lost 4 bases, with 13 bases between them. The CDR3 DNA is TGCGCCAGCAGCCAAGACAATGCAGGGGCCGGGGCCAACGTCCTGACTTTC. Its translation is CASSQDNAGAGANVLTF.

The chain joins TRBV19 to TRBJ2-3, with D possibly being TRBD1 (5 bases). CDR3 size: 15 residues. V dropped 3 bases and J dropped 1 base, with 11 bases sitting between them. Germline V gene sequence: CDR1 LNHDA, CDR2 SQIVND (reference sequence). The CDR3 nucleotides read TGTGCCAGTAGTATGGGGCCCCTCCGCACAGATACGCAGTATTTT. Residues: CASSMGPLRTDTQYF.

The chain carries TRBV3-1 (or the pseudogene TRBV3-2) and TRBJ1-2; D gene unclear. This CDR3 has 11 residues. Trimming removed 8 bases from V and 5 bases from J, with 9 bases in between. Germline lookup yields CDR1 LGHDT and CDR2 YNNKEL (reference sequence). This CDR3 is CASGAGYGYTF. In DNA form, the CDR3 reads TGTGCCAGCGGAGCCGGATATGGCTACACCTTC.

This clone was seen once. The V gene is TRBV2, the J gene TRBJ1-6; TRBD1 matches at 8 bases. V was clipped by 3 bases and J by 7 bases; unmatched bases: 14. In germline, CDR1 is SNHLY, CDR2 FYNNEI. The CDR3 runs 18 residues. This CDR3 is CASSDATGETTRNSPLHF. The CDR3 bases are TGTGCCAGCAGTGACGCGACAGGGGAGACTACTAGAAATTCACCCCTCCACTTT.

The genes are TRBV28 and TRBJ2-7; 15 nucleotides agree with TRBD2. V shed 6 bases, J shed 9 bases, and the junction held 6 bases outside the gene matches. Germline CDR1 reads MDHEN; CDR2 reads SYDVKM. The CDR3 length is 14 residues. CDR3 in amino acids: CASSLGLAGGGQYF. CDR3 DNA: TGTGCCAGCAGCCTGGGACTAGCGGGAGGCGGGCAGTACTTC.

This chain uses TRBV19 with TRBJ1-5, with 9 bases matching TRBD1. Germline lookup yields CDR1 LNHDA and CDR2 SQIVND (reference sequence). The CDR3 is made up of 15 amino acids. V lost 7 bases to trimming and J lost 2 bases; unmatched junction nucleotides: 6. The CDR3 spells CASNPTGGGNQPQHF. In DNA form, the CDR3 reads TGTGCCAGTAACCCGACAGGGGGTGGCAATCAGCCCCAGCATTTT.

The chain is built from TRBV2 and TRBJ1-2; 7 bases align to TRBD1. The CDR3 length is 13 residues. The V and J ends lost 3 bases and 5 bases, in that order; junction bases with no gene match: 3. Germline V CDR1 and CDR2: SNHLY, FYNNEI. CDR3 loop: CASSETTGYGYTF. DNA for the CDR3: TGTGCCAGCAGTGAGACGACAGGGTATGGCTACACCTTC.

The chain employs TRBV25-1 and TRBJ1-1; TRBD1 might be the D (5 bases). The germline V and J ends were trimmed by 1 base and 0 bases, with 9 bases remaining between them. Germline loops: CDR1 MGHDK, CDR2 SYGVNS. The CDR3 extends over 15 amino acids. The chain's CDR3 is CASSEWGGVNTEAFF. For the CDR3, the DNA is TGTGCCAGCAGTGAATGGGGCGGGGTGAACACTGAAGCTTTCTTT.

The V and J genes are TRBV28 and TRBJ2-7; 11 bases match TRBD2. J lost 2 bases, V lost 5 bases, and 5 bases had no gene match. The CDR3 runs to 15 residues. Germline V CDR1 and CDR2: MDHEN, SYDVKM. The CDR3 DNA is TGTGCCAGCAGTCTTAGCGGGGGGGTTACCTACGAGCAGTACTTC. Protein: CASSLSGGVTYEQYF. Complete variable domain (other parts from reference TRBV28 and TRBJ2-7): DVKVTQSSRYLVKRTGEKVFLECVQDMDHENMFWYRQDPGLGLRLIYFSYDVKMKEKGDIPEGYSVSREKKERFSLILESASTNQTSMYLCASSLSGGVTYEQYFGPGTRLTVT.

The J gene is TRBJ2-7, the V gene TRBV6-5; D ambiguous. Germline V gene data show CDR1 as MNHEY and CDR2 as SVGAGI. V was clipped by 6 bases and J by 2 bases, with 5 bases between them. The CDR3 has 11 amino acids. The CDR3 DNA reads as TGTGCCAGCAGGGCAACCTACGAGCAGTACTTC. This encodes CASRATYEQYF.

The chain combines TRBV2 with TRBJ2-2; D might be TRBD2 (6 bases). V dropped 8 bases and J dropped 4 bases, with 14 bases sitting between them. The length of the CDR3 is 14 residues. Germline loops: CDR1 SNHLY, CDR2 FYNNEI. CDR3 sequence (DNA): TGTGCCAGCTGCGGGACTCTGGGCACCGGGGAGCTGTTTTTT. Its translation is CASCGTLGTGELFF.

The chain is built from TRBV13 and TRBJ2-3, with a tentative D call TRBD1 (5 bases). The CDR3 is 15 amino acids. Germline assignment: CDR1 PRHDT and CDR2 FYEKMQ (reference sequence). V shed 5 bases and J shed 0 bases, with 12 bases lying between them. This CDR3 reads CASSRRQSSTDTQYF. CDR3 DNA sequence: TGTGCCAGCAGCCGTCGACAGTCTAGCACAGATACGCAGTATTTT.

The chain is built from TRBV2 and TRBJ2-3, with TRBD2 identical over 15 bases. Germline V gives CDR1 SNHLY, CDR2 FYNNEI. CDR3 size: 17 residues. Trimming cost V 1 base and J 1 base; bases outside gene matches: 0. The CDR3 spells CASSEGTSGRGTDTQYF. In DNA, the CDR3 is TGTGCCAGCAGTGAAGGGACTAGCGGGAGGGGCACAGATACGCAGTATTTT.

The chain recombines TRBV7-9 with TRBJ1-4, with D unresolved. The CDR3 runs to 15 residues. Germline V gives CDR1 SEHNR, CDR2 FQNEAQ (reference sequence). Trimming shortened V by 5 bases and J by 7 bases, and 17 bases separated the two germline ends. CDR3 nucleotide sequence: TGTGCCAGCAGCAGGGCCCTACCGAGAGGTGAAAAACTGTTTTTT. It codes for CASSRALPRGEKLFF.

DNA for the CDR3: TGTGCCACCAGTGATTCCCAGGGGGCTGAGGAAAAACTGTTTTTT. It is translated as CATSDSQGAEEKLFF. V and J are TRBV24-1 and TRBJ1-4; TRBD1 matches 8 bases. The CDR3 has 15 amino acids. V was pared by 2 bases and J by 8 bases, with 6 bases of the junction left unmatched. CDR1 KGHDR and CDR2 SFDVKD come from the germline V gene.